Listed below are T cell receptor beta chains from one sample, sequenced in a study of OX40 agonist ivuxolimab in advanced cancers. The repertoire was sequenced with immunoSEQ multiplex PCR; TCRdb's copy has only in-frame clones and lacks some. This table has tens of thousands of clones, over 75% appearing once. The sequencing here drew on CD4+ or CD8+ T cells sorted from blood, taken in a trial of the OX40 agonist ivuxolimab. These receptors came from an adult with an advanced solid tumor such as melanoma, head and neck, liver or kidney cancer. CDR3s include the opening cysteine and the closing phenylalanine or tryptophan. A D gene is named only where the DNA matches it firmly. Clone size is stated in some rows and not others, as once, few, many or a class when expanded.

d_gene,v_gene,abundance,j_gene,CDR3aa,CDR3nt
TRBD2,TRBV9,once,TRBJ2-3,CASSVRSSSGGDTDTQYF,TGTGCCAGCAGCGTACGGTCCTCTAGCGGGGGGGACACAGATACGCAGTATTTT
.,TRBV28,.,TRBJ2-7,CASCDGLNPYYEQYF,TGTGCCAGCTGCGACGGTCTCAACCCTTACTACGAGCAGTACTTC
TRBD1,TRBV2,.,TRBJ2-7,CASSEGTGKNEQYF,TGTGCCAGCAGTGAAGGGACAGGGAAAAACGAGCAGTACTTC
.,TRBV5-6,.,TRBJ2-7,CASSFSYGEQYF,TGTGCCAGCAGCTTCTCATACGGCGAGCAGTACTTC
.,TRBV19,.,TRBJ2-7,CASSPRGGSYEQYF,TGTGCCAGTAGTCCGAGGGGCGGATCCTACGAGCAGTACTTC
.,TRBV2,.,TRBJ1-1,CASSEEWANTEAFF,TGTGCCAGCAGTGAAGAGTGGGCGAACACTGAAGCTTTCTTT
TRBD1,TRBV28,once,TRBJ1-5,CASSFPRAPGTGTFRDQPQHF,TGTGCCAGCAGTTTTCCAAGGGCTCCCGGGACAGGGACTTTTCGTGACCAGCCCCAGCATTTT
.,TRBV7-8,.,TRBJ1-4,CASSPPRGGNEKLFF,TGTGCCAGCAGCCCACCCCGGGGCGGTAATGAAAAACTGTTTTTT
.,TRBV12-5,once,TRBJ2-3,CASGLGGLRTDTQYF,TGTGCTAGTGGTTTAGGAGGACTCCGCACAGATACGCAGTATTTT
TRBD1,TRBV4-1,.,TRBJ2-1,CASKQALGQGGNEQFF,TGCGCCAGCAAACAAGCCCTGGGACAGGGAGGGAATGAGCAGTTCTTC
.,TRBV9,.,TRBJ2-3,CASSATVETSTDTQYF,TGTGCCAGCAGCGCCACCGTCGAAACTAGCACAGATACGCAGTATTTT
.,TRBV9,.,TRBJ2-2,CASSAPSTGELFF,TGTGCCAGCAGCGCACCTAGCACCGGGGAGCTGTTTTTT
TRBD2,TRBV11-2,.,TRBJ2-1,CASSMPAGYEQFF,TGTGCCAGCAGCATGCCAGCGGGATATGAGCAGTTCTTC
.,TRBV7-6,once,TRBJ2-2,CASSSNTGELFF,TGTGCCAGCAGCTCCAACACCGGGGAGCTGTTTTTT
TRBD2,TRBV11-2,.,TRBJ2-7,CASSLPGLAGVVQYF,TGTGCCAGCAGCTTACCGGGACTAGCGGGAGTGGTGCAGTACTTC
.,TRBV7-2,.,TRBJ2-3,CASSLGIRTDVGDTQYF,TGTGCCAGCAGCTTAGGGATTAGGACGGATGTTGGAGATACGCAGTATTTT
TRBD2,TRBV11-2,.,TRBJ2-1,CASSLDVGGLTDEQFF,TGTGCCAGCAGCTTAGATGTGGGGGGACTAACCGATGAGCAGTTCTTC
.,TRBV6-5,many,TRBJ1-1,CASSYSSGSTEAFF,TGTGCCAGCAGTTACTCTAGCGGCAGCACTGAAGCTTTCTTT
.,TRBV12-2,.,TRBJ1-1,CASRLVILWDSLNTEAFF,TGTGCAAGTCGCTTAGTGATATTGTGGGACAGCCTGAACACTGAAGCTTTCTTT
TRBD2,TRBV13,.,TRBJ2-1,CASSLLASGREGEQFF,TGTGCCAGCAGCTTGTTAGCTAGCGGGAGGGAAGGTGAGCAGTTCTTC
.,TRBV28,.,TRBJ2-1,CASSFPDEQFF,TGTGCCAGCAGTTTCCCCGATGAGCAGTTCTTC
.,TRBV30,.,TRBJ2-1,CAWSPRGGYNEQFF,TGTGCCTGGAGTCCCAGAGGGGGTTACAATGAGCAGTTCTTC